The 31 T cell receptor beta chains given below trace back to one sample, sequenced in a study of blood T cell repertoires in COVID-19. Clones were read by immunoSEQ multiplex PCR, and TCRdb kept only the in-frame ones, dropping some. The data show approximately 130,000 clones, with 75% to 85% seen just once and 20% to 25% held by the top ten. The sample taken for sequencing was peripheral blood. The source is a man older than 75 with acute or convalescent COVID-19.

This chain connects TRBV29-1 to TRBJ1-2; D is ambiguous. V lost 0 bases, J lost 4 bases, and 6 bases lay in between. From germline, CDR1 is SQVTM and CDR2 ANQGSEA. The CDR3 is made up of 12 amino acids. The CDR3 sequence is CSVEESSYGYTF. The CDR3 nucleotides read TGCAGCGTTGAAGAATCCAGCTATGGCTACACCTTC.

This clone was detected a few times. The chain has TRBV6-6 and TRBJ1-3; 7 bases align to TRBD1. With 8 bases clipped from V and 0 bases from J, the junction kept 10 bases outside the gene matches. Germline assignment: CDR1 MNHNY and CDR2 SVGAGI (reference sequence). This CDR3 has 16 residues. The CDR3 loop is CASLNQGQISGNTIYF. Written as DNA, the CDR3 is TGTGCCAGCCTCAATCAGGGACAGATCTCTGGAAACACCATATATTTT.

The V call is TRBV5-6, the J call TRBJ2-3; no reliable D call. The CDR3 sequence is 13 residues long. V was pared by 2 bases and J by 3 bases, with 7 bases between. CDR1 is SGHDT and CDR2 is YYEEEE in the germline V gene. CDR3 protein: CASSLHRTDTQYF. In DNA form, the CDR3 reads TGTGCCAGCAGCTTACACAGAACAGATACGCAGTATTTT.

This clone was observed a handful of times. The V and J genes are TRBV5-3 and TRBJ1-2; possibly TRBD1 for D (5 bases). TRBV5-3 counts as an open reading frame of uncertain function. The CDR3 is 13 residues long. V dropped 0 bases and J dropped 8 bases, with 11 bases sitting between them. The CDR3 region is CARSLGRRGGYTF. The CDR3 coding sequence is TGTGCCAGAAGCTTGGGTCGGAGGGGCGGCTACACCTTC.

This clone was counted only a few times. Other DNA sequences of this sample code for an identical CDR3. The chain has TRBV18 and TRBJ1-6; 7 bases agree with TRBD1. This CDR3 has 14 residues. The V gene end was trimmed by 3 bases and the J gene end by 8 bases; junction bases not matched to a gene: 4. CDR1 KGHSH and CDR2 LQKENI come from the germline V gene. The CDR3 region is CASSPRQGDSPLHF. The CDR3 DNA reads as TGTGCCAGCTCACCGCGGCAGGGGGATTCACCCCTCCACTTT.

This chain connects TRBV21-1 to TRBJ2-1; whether TRBD1, the table's D call, matches the DNA was not checked. TRBV21-1 is flagged as a pseudogene. CDR3 length equals 16 residues. DNA for the CDR3: TGTGCCAGCAGCAAAGCCGCAGGGCGTCGTTTAAATGAGCAGTTCTTC. It yields the protein CASSKAAGRRLNEQFF.

This clone came up once. This chain joins TRBV11-1 and TRBJ2-1, with D hard to call. Trimming stripped 1 base from V and 5 bases from J, with 9 bases between. From germline, CDR1 is SGHAT and CDR2 FQDESV (reference sequence). The CDR3 length is 14 residues. In nucleotides, the CDR3 is TGTGCCAGCAGCTTAGACTACTCTAACAATGAGCAGTTCTTC. It is translated as CASSLDYSNNEQFF.

V is TRBV5-4 and J is TRBJ1-1; D not resolved. The V gene lost 0 bases and the J gene lost 0 bases, with 6 bases spanning the gap. Germline CDR1 reads SGHNT; CDR2 reads YYREEE (reference sequence). The CDR3 has 14 residues. The CDR3 sequence: CASSLGTVNTEAFF. CDR3 coding DNA: TGTGCCAGCAGCTTGGGAACGGTGAACACTGAAGCTTTCTTT.

The chain uses TRBV5-6 and TRBJ1-1, with D perhaps TRBD1 (5 bases). Germline V lookup: CDR1 SGHDT, CDR2 YYEEEE. Trimming cost V 2 bases and J 4 bases, with 18 bases left between them. The CDR3 has 16 residues. The CDR3 region is CASSFAGPTGGTEAFF. The CDR3 DNA reads as TGTGCCAGCAGCTTCGCGGGACCTACGGGGGGCACTGAAGCTTTCTTT.

The chain is built from TRBV19 and TRBJ1-5; no definite D call. The germline gives CDR1 LNHDA, CDR2 SQIVND (reference sequence). This CDR3 comprises 16 residues. V lost 6 bases to trimming and J lost 0 bases, with 15 bases between them. The CDR3 spells CASSPGLFPSNQPQHF. The CDR3 DNA is TGTGCCAGTAGCCCTGGACTGTTTCCTAGCAATCAGCCCCAGCATTTT.

This clone appeared once. The V and J genes are TRBV28 and TRBJ1-2; TRBD1 matches at 9 bases. The V gene end was trimmed by 6 bases and the J gene end by 8 bases; junction bases not matched to a gene: 4. Germline assignment: CDR1 MDHEN and CDR2 SYDVKM. CDR3 length equals 12 residues. The chain's CDR3 is CASRQGAEGYTF. As DNA, the CDR3 is TGTGCCAGCAGACAGGGGGCGGAGGGCTACACCTTC.

The CDR3 region is CASSLGAFGYEQYF. As DNA, the CDR3 is TGTGCCAGCAGCTTAGGGGCTTTCGGCTACGAGCAGTACTTC. The V call is TRBV7-8, the J call TRBJ2-7; D gene unclear. Trimming removed 1 base from V and 3 bases from J, with 10 bases in between. The CDR3 runs to 14 residues. The germline V gene has CDR1 SGHVS and CDR2 FQNEAQ.

This clone has only one observation. The V gene is TRBV6-5, the J gene TRBJ2-7, with D unclear. Germline V gene lookup returns CDR1 MNHEY and CDR2 SVGAGI. V was clipped by 7 bases and J by 0 bases, with 4 bases between them. The CDR3 spans 11 residues. In DNA form, the CDR3 reads TGTGCCAGCACTAGCTCCTACGAGCAGTACTTC. The encoded protein is CASTSSYEQYF.

This clone was seen more than once but under ten times. V is TRBV6-6 and J is TRBJ1-6, with D unresolved. The length of the CDR3 is 15 residues. The germline V gene encodes CDR1 MNHNY and CDR2 SVGAGI (reference sequence). Trimming pared 5 bases from V and 9 bases from J, leaving 17 bases between. The CDR3 coding sequence is TGTGCCAGCAGTCGCGGAAACCCCAGGCTTTCACCCCTCCACTTT. Its protein is CASSRGNPRLSPLHF.

V gene TRBV2 combines with J gene TRBJ2-1; maybe TRBD2 (6 bases). Germline CDR1 reads SNHLY; CDR2 reads FYNNEI. Trimming cost V 11 bases and J 6 bases, with 17 bases left between them. CDR3 size: 13 residues. This chain's CDR3 is CAGGARRFNEQFF. The CDR3 coding sequence is TGTGCCGGAGGGGCGAGGAGGTTCAATGAGCAGTTCTTC.

The chain carries TRBV21-1 and TRBJ2-7; the D segment call TRBD2 is taken from the table without a DNA check. TRBV21-1 is a pseudogene locus. CDR3 size: 13 residues. The CDR3 nucleotides are TGTGCCAGCCCGTGCGGGGTTAGCTACGAGCAGTACTTC. Encoded protein: CASPCGVSYEQYF.

CDR3 sequence (DNA): TGTGCCAGCTCACCGAGGACTAGCGACCGCGAGCTGTTTTTT. Translated: CASSPRTSDRELFF. The genes are TRBV18 and TRBJ2-2, with TRBD2 matching 9 bases. The V segment lost 3 bases and the J segment 11 bases; nucleotides outside the gene matches: 7. The CDR3 runs 14 residues. Germline CDR1 KGHSH, CDR2 LQKENI.

The rearrangement links TRBV24-1 to TRBJ2-1; the D gene is possibly TRBD1 (7 bases). The length of the CDR3 is 14 residues. V dropped 5 bases and J dropped 4 bases, with 11 bases sitting between them. From germline, CDR1 is KGHDR and CDR2 SFDVKD. The CDR3 region has the DNA TGTGCCACCAGTGGCGCGGGACAGTACAATGAGCAGTTCTTC. It codes for CATSGAGQYNEQFF.

V and J are TRBV11-2 and TRBJ2-1, with 8 bases aligning to TRBD2. Germline V CDR1 and CDR2: SGHAT, FQNNGV. CDR3 length: 18 residues. V shed 1 base and J 5 bases; nucleotides not matched to a gene: 13. Here the CDR3 DNA reads TGTGCCAGCAGCTTAGGTCTATGGCGGGGGGCCAACAACAATGAGCAGTTCTTC. This encodes CASSLGLWRGANNNEQFF. Variable domain in full (rest from reference TRBV11-2 and TRBJ2-1): EAGVAQSPRYKIIEKRQSVAFWCNPISGHATLYWYQQILGQGPKLLIQFQNNGVVDDSQLPKDRFSAERLKGVDSTLKIQPAKLEDSAVYLCASSLGLWRGANNNEQFFGPGTRLTVL.

In its sample, this clone was seen a few times. The chain carries TRBV4-1 and TRBJ1-4, with TRBD1 as a possible D gene (5 bases). The CDR3 has 15 residues. Germline loops: CDR1 MGHRA, CDR2 YSYEKL. Trimming took off 4 bases at V and 5 bases at J, with 14 bases between the two ends. DNA for the CDR3: TGCGCCAGCAGCCCTATGGCAGGGCCAAATGAAAAACTGTTTTTT. Residues: CASSPMAGPNEKLFF.

The V gene is TRBV19, the J gene TRBJ2-7; 9 bases align to TRBD1. The germline V gene encodes CDR1 LNHDA and CDR2 SQIVND (reference sequence). The CDR3 sequence is 14 residues long. V was pared by 6 bases and J by 6 bases, with 9 bases of the junction left unmatched. The CDR3 reads CASSPTGGDGEQYF. CDR3 coding DNA: TGTGCCAGTAGCCCGACAGGGGGGGACGGCGAGCAGTACTTC.

V is TRBV6-6 and J is TRBJ1-3, with 7 bases aligning to TRBD1. The CDR3 runs to 16 residues. The V gene's germline CDR1 is MNHNY and CDR2 SVGAGI (reference sequence). J was trimmed by 3 bases and V by 6 bases; bases with no gene match: 11. The CDR3 coding sequence is TGTGCCAGCAGCCGGATGAGGACAGGAGATGGAAACACCATATATTTT. Translation: CASSRMRTGDGNTIYF.

This clone was seen only a few times. CDR3 nucleotide sequence: TGTGCCAGCAGCCCCCGGGTCAGACGCTCCTACGAGCAGTACTTC. Its translation is CASSPRVRRSYEQYF. J is TRBJ2-7 and V is TRBV11-2; D call uncertain. V was shortened by 5 bases and J by 0 bases, with 14 bases between the two germline ends. The CDR3 is 15 amino acids. Germline CDR1 SGHAT, CDR2 FQNNGV.

This chain links TRBV9 with TRBJ2-7, with D perhaps TRBD2 (6 bases). CDR3 length equals 15 residues. V dropped 0 bases and J dropped 3 bases, with 13 bases sitting between them. Germline V gene lookup returns CDR1 SGDLS and CDR2 YYNGEE. The CDR3 DNA sequence: TGTGCCAGCAGCGTAGCGGGGACTGCAAACTACGAGCAGTACTTC. Translated: CASSVAGTANYEQYF.

The rearrangement uses TRBV9 and TRBJ1-4, with a possible D match to TRBD1 (6 bases). V lost 4 bases and J lost 8, with 12 bases in between. Germline-derived CDR1 and CDR2 are SGDLS and YYNGEE. This CDR3 region has 13 residues. The CDR3 loop reads CASSPTGGEKLFF. Written as DNA, the CDR3 is TGTGCCAGCAGCCCTACGGGGGGCGAAAAACTGTTTTTT.

The rearrangement joins TRBV7-2 to TRBJ2-7; 7 bases fit TRBD1. Germline V CDR1 and CDR2: SGHTA, FQGNSA. V trimming: 4 bases; J trimming: 4 bases; junction bases outside the gene matches: 13. CDR3 size: 16 residues. CDR3 loop: CASSSYRQGRGYEQYF. In DNA, the CDR3 is TGTGCCAGCAGCTCATACAGACAGGGCCGCGGGTACGAGCAGTACTTC.

V usage is TRBV6-5 and J usage is TRBJ1-3; TRBD1 matches 8 bases. Germline CDR1 is MNHEY and CDR2 is SVGAGI. V shed 0 bases, J shed 4 bases, and the junction held 2 bases outside the gene matches. The CDR3 length is 15 residues. CDR3 coding DNA: TGTGCCAGCAGTTACTCTCAGGGGGCGGGAAACACCATATATTTT. As protein: CASSYSQGAGNTIYF.

V and J are TRBV5-1 and TRBJ2-7; 9 positions agree with TRBD1. V was clipped by 9 bases and J by 4 bases; unmatched bases: 11. CDR3 length: 14 residues. Germline CDR1 SGHRS, CDR2 YFSETQ. The DNA of the CDR3 is TGCGCCACACAGACCGGGACAGGGAATTACGAGCAGTACTTC. This sequence encodes CATQTGTGNYEQYF.

The genes are TRBV6-6 and TRBJ1-1; 7 nucleotides agree with TRBD1. This CDR3 region has 14 residues. With 5 bases clipped from V and 5 bases from J, the junction kept 8 bases outside the gene matches. Germline loops: CDR1 MNHNY, CDR2 SVGAGI (reference sequence). The CDR3 nucleotides are TGTGCCAGCAGTGAGACAGGGTCGAAGACTGAAGCTTTCTTT. As protein: CASSETGSKTEAFF.

The chain joins TRBV11-1 to TRBJ2-3, with D unresolved. This CDR3 spans 15 amino acids. The germline V gene has CDR1 SGHAT and CDR2 FQDESV (reference sequence). Trimming took off 1 base at V and 0 bases at J, with 8 bases between the two ends. This chain's CDR3 is CASSLGTTSTDTQYF. The CDR3 coding sequence is TGTGCCAGCAGCTTAGGCACCACTAGCACAGATACGCAGTATTTT.

This clone came up once. The gene calls are TRBV5-1 and TRBJ1-1; D remains ambiguous. V was pared by 3 bases and J by 1 base, with 7 bases between. This CDR3 contains 13 residues. In germline, CDR1 is SGHRS, CDR2 YFSETQ. The CDR3, as DNA: TGCGCCAGCAGCTCCGACTCGAACACTGAAGCTTTCTTT. It specifies CASSSDSNTEAFF.